The entry below gives a single T cell receptor beta chain sequence along with its context. The data stem from a study of cytomegalovirus exposure and HLA in healthy donors. V shed 5 bases, J shed 7 bases, and the junction held 7 bases outside the gene matches. Germline loops: CDR1 SGHVS, CDR2 FNYEAQ. This CDR3 region has 15 residues. The PCR made use of 60 Vbeta and 13 Jbeta primers. Some clones are missing from TCRdb's copy, which holds only in-frame ones; the method was immunoSEQ multiplex PCR. The data contain 150,000 or so clones, about 72% of them seen just once; the ten biggest clones take up 2% to 3%.

The source material was PBMCs. The genes are TRBV7-6 and TRBJ1-4, with 10 bases lining up with TRBD1. The TCR sequence derives from a human donor in good health. The chain's CDR3 is CASSGGTGDLEKLFF. CDR3 nucleotides: TGTGCCAGCAGCGGGGGGACAGGGGATCTTGAAAAACTGTTTTTT.